The next 15 T cell receptor beta chains were all read from a single sample in a study of cytomegalovirus exposure and HLA in healthy donors. It was with 60 Vbeta and 13 Jbeta primers that the PCR ran. Measured with immunoSEQ multiplex PCR; TCRdb has only the in-frame clones, and not every one. Seen here are some 220,000 clones, 78% observed once, and the top ten hold about 0.5%. The sequencing input was PBMCs. The receptors derive from a boy aged 10-17 years in good health and CMV-seronegative.

CDR3 sequence reads: CASSVLQETQYF. The DNA for the CDR3 is TGTGCCAGCAGCGTACTCCAAGAGACCCAGTACTTC. This sequence joins TRBV5-4 and TRBJ2-5; D remains unclear. CDR3 length: 12 residues. Germline V lookup: CDR1 SGHNT, CDR2 YYREEE (reference sequence). Trimming stripped 4 bases from V and 1 base from J, with 5 bases between.

This chain joins TRBV27 and TRBJ2-7; 7 nucleotides match TRBD1. CDR3 size: 14 residues. Germline CDR1 MNHEY, CDR2 SMNVEV (reference sequence). V lost 4 bases to trimming and J lost 5 bases; unmatched junction nucleotides: 8. CDR3 region: CASSSRDSTNEQYF. The CDR3 DNA follows: TGTGCCAGCAGTTCAAGGGACAGTACGAACGAGCAGTACTTC.

This chain uses TRBV25-1 with TRBJ2-1; the match to TRBD2 covers 8 bases. CDR3 length equals 18 residues. V lost 3 bases and J lost 5; bases outside the gene matches: 15. The germline V gene has CDR1 MGHDK and CDR2 SYGVNS. The CDR3, as DNA: TGTGCCAGCAGTGACCCCGGTCGGGAGGGCCCGGTAGACAATGAGCAGTTCTTC. Protein sequence: CASSDPGREGPVDNEQFF.

The chain has TRBV6-1 and TRBJ1-1; D is uncertain. Trimming took off 8 bases at V and 0 bases at J, with 10 bases between the two ends. Per the germline V gene, CDR1 is MNHNS and CDR2 is SASEGT. The CDR3 has 13 residues. CDR3 amino acids: CASSPFLNTEAFF. CDR3 coding DNA: TGTGCCAGCTCTCCCTTTTTGAACACTGAAGCTTTCTTT.

Of note for this clone: The identical CDR3 is also encoded by other nucleotide sequences in the sample. The chain links TRBV5-8 to TRBJ1-1, with D possibly being TRBD1 (6 bases). There are 14 residues in the CDR3. In germline, CDR1 is SGHTS, CDR2 YDEGEE. Between the trimmed V and J ends, which lost 5 bases and 5 bases, there was a span of 16 bases. The CDR3 coding sequence is TGTGCCAGCAGGTTACAGGGCGGGGGGACTGAAGCTTTCTTT. It encodes CASRLQGGGTEAFF.

This chain joins TRBV6-5 and TRBJ2-2, with TRBD2 matching over 9 bases. V was clipped by 4 bases and J by 1 base; unmatched bases: 4. This CDR3 has 16 residues. In germline, CDR1 is MNHEY, CDR2 SVGAGI. CDR3 in DNA: TGTGCCAGCAGTTGGCTAGCGGGGAAGAACACCGGGGAGCTGTTTTTT. It codes for CASSWLAGKNTGELFF.

In this sample, this clone turned up a few times. The J gene is TRBJ1-5, the V gene TRBV2; TRBD1 matches at 11 bases. Germline V lookup: CDR1 SNHLY, CDR2 FYNNEI. This CDR3 comprises 14 residues. V lost 10 bases and J lost 4; bases outside the gene matches: 6. This chain's CDR3 is CATTRDRGNQPQHF. The CDR3 DNA reads TGTGCCACCACACGGGACAGGGGGAATCAGCCCCAGCATTTT.

V usage is TRBV5-4 and J usage is TRBJ2-3, with D possibly TRBD2 on 6 matching bases. The V gene lost 4 bases and the J gene lost 3 bases, with 9 bases spanning the gap. The CDR3 is 13 amino acids. Germline-derived CDR1 and CDR2 are SGHNT and YYREEE (reference sequence). The chain's CDR3 is CASSRRETDTQYF. CDR3 nucleotide sequence: TGTGCCAGCAGCCGGAGGGAAACAGATACGCAGTATTTT.

This clone was detected a few times. The rearrangement joins TRBV6-1 to TRBJ1-2, with D possibly matching TRBD1 (6 bases). V shed 2 bases and J shed 4 bases, with 8 bases lying between them. This CDR3 is 13 amino acids long. Germline V gene sequence: CDR1 MNHNS, CDR2 SASEGT. The CDR3 here is CASSEQGTYGYTF. CDR3 DNA sequence: TGTGCCAGCAGTGAACAGGGGACCTATGGCTACACCTTC.

This chain joins TRBV11-2 and TRBJ1-1; TRBD1 matches 12 bases. The CDR3 runs 18 residues. Unmatched junction bases numbered 14, after V lost 5 bases and J lost 4 bases. The germline CDR1 and CDR2 sequences are SGHAT and FQNNGV. The CDR3 loop reads CASSPYPGTGGVSTEAFF. The CDR3 nucleotides read TGTGCCAGCAGCCCGTATCCCGGGACAGGGGGCGTAAGCACTGAAGCTTTCTTT. Complete variable domain (other parts from reference TRBV11-2 and TRBJ1-1): EAGVAQSPRYKIIEKRQSVAFWCNPISGHATLYWYQQILGQGPKLLIQFQNNGVVDDSQLPKDRFSAERLKGVDSTLKIQPAKLEDSAVYLCASSPYPGTGGVSTEAFFGQGTRLTVV.

The chain employs TRBV5-1 and TRBJ2-1; TRBD2 might be the D (5 bases). The CDR3 covers 17 residues. V was shortened by 0 bases and J by 0 bases, with 13 bases between the two germline ends. Germline V gives CDR1 SGHRS, CDR2 YFSETQ. This chain's CDR3 is CASSLGYSGNSYNEQFF. CDR3 DNA: TGCGCCAGCAGCTTGGGCTACAGCGGAAACTCCTACAATGAGCAGTTCTTC.

The chain recombines TRBV6-5 with TRBJ1-1; D gene unclear. The V gene's germline CDR1 is MNHEY and CDR2 SVGAGI. V was shortened by 7 bases and J by 1 base, with 13 bases between the two germline ends. CDR3 length equals 14 residues. The CDR3 DNA is TGTGCCAGCACCCGAGCCTTTCCGAACACTGAAGCTTTCTTT. Amino acid sequence: CASTRAFPNTEAFF.

Of note for this clone: This CDR3 fails to terminate in the conserved phenylalanine or tryptophan, so it likely reflects a read error. The chain's CDR3 is CASSFRGAGIYEQYL. CDR3 coding DNA: TGTGCCAGCAGCTTTAGGGGTGCAGGGATCTACGAGCAGTACCTC. The chain carries TRBV7-2 and TRBJ2-7; possible D gene TRBD1, 5 bases. CDR1 and CDR2 from the germline V gene are SGHTA and FQGNSA. Between the trimmed V and J ends, which lost 3 bases and 3 bases, there was a span of 15 bases. This CDR3 is built from 15 residues.

The chain uses TRBV6-1 and TRBJ1-2; 9 positions agree with TRBD1. From germline, CDR1 is MNHNS and CDR2 SASEGT. The CDR3 runs 14 residues. V dropped 7 bases and J dropped 4; count of bases not matched to a gene: 7. The CDR3 DNA follows: TGTGCCAGCACTCAACAGGGGGCCATCTATGGCTACACCTTC. This translates into CASTQQGAIYGYTF.

This clone was counted a few times. The CDR3 sequence is CASSRQAGNGYTF. The CDR3 bases are TGTGCCAGCAGCCGCCAAGCAGGGAATGGCTACACCTTC. This chain joins TRBV7-9 and TRBJ1-2; TRBD1 is a possible D gene (5 bases). The CDR3 loop spans 13 amino acids. Per the germline V gene, CDR1 is SEHNR and CDR2 is FQNEAQ (reference sequence). V was clipped by 5 bases and J by 6 bases, with 13 bases between them. Variable domain in full (rest from reference TRBV7-9 and TRBJ1-2): DTGVSQNPRHKITKRGQNVTFRCDPISEHNRLYWYRQTLGQGPEFLTYFQNEAQLEKSRLLSDRFSAERPKGSFSTLEIQRTEQGDSAMYLCASSRQAGNGYTFGSGTRLTVV.